This TCR beta chain was identified in a study of cytomegalovirus exposure and HLA in healthy donors. Primers: 60 Vbeta forward and 13 Jbeta reverse. Profiling relied on immunoSEQ multiplex PCR, and the TCRdb table lists in-frame clones only, not all of them. The profile covers approximately 160,000 clones, with around 80% appearing a single time and roughly 1.9% taken by the ten largest. This CDR3 region has 17 residues. Per germline, CDR1 LGHNA and CDR2 YSLEER. V gave up 2 bases and J gave up 10 bases, with 21 bases separating them. The V and J genes are TRBV4-3 and TRBJ1-6; D ambiguous. The sequenced material came from PBMCs. This receptor was obtained from a human donor in good health. The CDR3 here is CASSQKTGPRDSSPLHF. The CDR3 DNA reads as TGCGCCAGCAGCCAAAAAACCGGGCCCCGGGATAGCTCACCCCTCCACTTT.